These T cell receptor beta chains were read from a single sample in a study of identical twins. TCRdb re-analysed the 5' RACE reads in MiXCR, keeping a single row per CDR3 protein. The sample lists around 1.7 million distinct CDR3 sequences; about 32% were seen once. The material sequenced was cord blood. All receptors come from a newborn girl in good health. CDR3s include the opening cysteine and the closing phenylalanine or tryptophan. The D gene is left open where the match is weak. For some rows the clone size is stated as once, few or many, or as a class when expanded; others skip it.

once	TRBD2	TRBV20-1	TRBJ2-1	TGCAGTGCTAGAGGCGGGAGTACCCACAATGAGCAGTTCTTC	CSARGGSTHNEQFF
few	NA	TRBV3-1	TRBJ2-4	TGTGCCAGCAGCCAAGTGATAGCGGCCAAAAACATTCAGTACTTC	CASSQVIAAKNIQYF
NA	TRBD2	TRBV20-1	TRBJ2-1	TGCAGTGCTAGAATAAGACTAGCGGGAGATTCTGAGCAGTTCTTC	CSARIRLAGDSEQFF
NA	NA	TRBV6-5	TRBJ2-7	TGTGCCCGCAGTTACTCTCGGAGCGGCAACGAGCAGTACTTC	CARSYSRSGNEQYF
once	TRBD2	TRBV25-1	TRBJ2-1	TGTGCCAGCAGTGCGGGAGGGCTAGGTGAGCAGTTCTTC	CASSAGGLGEQFF
few	NA	TRBV5-1	TRBJ2-1	TGCGCCAGCAGCTTGGGAGCGGTCTATGAGCAGTTCTTC	CASSLGAVYEQFF
NA	TRBD2	TRBV5-1	TRBJ2-5	TGCGCCAGCAGCTTGGCCACCGGACTAGACAAAGAGACCCAGTACTTC	CASSLATGLDKETQYF
few	TRBD1	TRBV11-1	TRBJ2-6	TGTGCCAGCAGCTTGCCCGCCAGGGGGCTCGGCTCTGGGGCCAACGTCCTGACTTTC	CASSLPARGLGSGANVLTF
NA	NA	TRBV25-1	TRBJ2-6	TGTGCCAGCAATGAACAATGGGACGGCTCTGGGGCCAACGTCCTGACTTTC	CASNEQWDGSGANVLTF
NA	NA	TRBV5-1	TRBJ2-7	TGCGCCAGCAGCGCGGGACGCCTCCGCTACGAGCAGTACTTC	CASSAGRLRYEQYF
NA	NA	TRBV7-2	TRBJ2-7	TGTGCCAGCAGCTTATCCCACCGGGGGGCAGGGGGCAGCTACGAGCAGTACTTC	CASSLSHRGAGGSYEQYF
NA	NA	TRBV28	TRBJ1-5	TGTGCCAGCAGTTTGGGGGCAGGGTACATGCCCCAGCATTTT	CASSLGAGYMPQHF
NA	TRBD1	TRBV20-1	TRBJ1-2	TGCAGTGCTAGAGATCCCGGACAGGGTAGCTATGGCTACACCTTC	CSARDPGQGSYGYTF
few	NA	TRBV4-2	TRBJ2-1	TGTGCCAGCAGCCACGGGATTACTAGTAATGAGCAGTTCTTC	CASSHGITSNEQFF
few	NA	TRBV11-2	TRBJ1-2	TGTGCCAGCAGCTCTCTTAGGAGGGGTACTCAGGGGCGAGGGAATGGCTACACCTTC	CASSSLRRGTQGRGNGYTF
many	NA	TRBV29-1	TRBJ2-7	TGCAGCGTTGTAGATCCGGGAACACCCTACGAGCAGTACTTC	CSVVDPGTPYEQYF
NA	NA	TRBV6-6	TRBJ1-2	TGTGCCAGCAGACTCAGGGGAGGAGACTATGGCTACACCTTC	CASRLRGGDYGYTF
many	NA	TRBV18	TRBJ2-5	TGTGCCAGCTCTTTCAATTCCGACCCCGGAGAGACCCAGTACTTC	CASSFNSDPGETQYF
NA	TRBD2	TRBV3-1	TRBJ2-1	TGTGCCAGCAGCCAGTTTTTATTAGCGGGAGCCTACAATGAGCAGTTCTTC	CASSQFLLAGAYNEQFF
NA	TRBD1	TRBV29-1	TRBJ1-1	TGCAGCGTTCCACCGACAGGGGCGAACACTGAAGCTTTCTTT	CSVPPTGANTEAFF